These 16 T cell receptor beta chains were sequenced from one sample in a study of PD-1 blockade in classical Hodgkin lymphoma. Time point specified: cycle 4 day 1 (C4D1), after less than 7 weeks of nivolumab. Every patient relapsed after autologous stem cell transplantation, and brentuximab vedotin exposure varied. Here immunoSEQ multiplex PCR was the method, and the copy in TCRdb shows in-frame clones only, minus some. This sample carries about 50,000 clones, about 75% of them seen once, and the ten largest clones take approximately 12%. This specimen was peripheral blood mononuclear cells (PBMCs), taken before the fourth cycle of nivolumab. These receptors were taken from a human donor with classical Hodgkin lymphoma.

The chain employs TRBV5-4 and TRBJ1-1; no clear D gene. V lost 1 base, J lost 1 base, and 8 bases lay in between. Germline assignment: CDR1 SGHNT and CDR2 YYREEE (reference sequence). The CDR3 covers 14 residues. The CDR3: CASSLSHKNTEAFF. CDR3 DNA sequence: TGTGCCAGCAGCTTGTCACACAAGAACACTGAAGCTTTCTTT.

This chain joins TRBV5-8 and TRBJ1-2; D not resolved. V lost 5 bases, J lost 3 bases, and 5 bases lay in between. Germline V lookup: CDR1 SGHTS, CDR2 YDEGEE. CDR3 length: 11 amino acids. The CDR3 DNA follows: TGTGCCAGCAGTCCTCACTATGGCTACACCTTC. Encoded protein: CASSPHYGYTF. Full variable domain (outside the CDR3, taken from reference TRBV5-8 and TRBJ1-2): EAGVTQSPTHLIKTRGQQATLRCSPISGHTSVYWYQQALGLGLQFLLWYDEGEERNRGNFPPRFSGRQFPNYSSELNVNALELEDSALYLCASSPHYGYTFGSGTRLTVV.

The chain uses TRBV6-5 and TRBJ1-2; no clear D gene. The CDR3 spans 14 residues. Germline lookup yields CDR1 MNHEY and CDR2 SVGAGI. Trimming took off 0 bases at V and 4 bases at J, with 9 bases between the two ends. The CDR3 DNA reads TGTGCCAGCAGTTACTCGACCGAGGCCTATGGCTACACCTTC. Amino acids: CASSYSTEAYGYTF.

The V gene is TRBV21-1, the J gene TRBJ2-7. TRBV21-1 is a documented pseudogene. The CDR3 length is 15 residues. The CDR3 sequence is CASSSRDGYSYEQYF. DNA for the CDR3: TGTGCCAGCAGCTCCCGGGACGGATACTCCTACGAGCAGTACTTC.

This clone was detected a few times. The CDR3 here is CASSRTSGRADTQYF. DNA for the CDR3: TGTGCCAGTAGTAGGACTAGCGGGAGGGCAGATACGCAGTATTTT. This chain links TRBV19 with TRBJ2-3; 15 bases map to TRBD2. Trimming removed 4 bases from V and 4 bases from J; junction bases left unmatched: 0. Germline V gene data show CDR1 as LNHDA and CDR2 as SQIVND (reference sequence). The CDR3 extends over 15 amino acids. Based on the CDR3 plus reference TRBV19 and TRBJ2-3, the full variable domain is DGGITQSPKYLFRKEGQNVTLSCEQNLNHDAMYWYRQDPGQGLRLIYYSQIVNDFQKGDIAEGYSVSREKKESFPLTVTSAQKNPTAFYLCASSRTSGRADTQYFGPGTRLTVL.

J is TRBJ2-3 and V is TRBV18; tentatively, D is TRBD2 (6 bases). CDR1 and CDR2 (germline): KGHSH, LQKENI. V dropped 2 bases and J dropped 3 bases, with 12 bases sitting between them. CDR3 size: 15 residues. CDR3 residues: CASSPGTYSTDTQYF. The DNA of the CDR3 is TGTGCCAGCTCACCAGGGACTTATTCTACAGATACGCAGTATTTT.

The chain has TRBV28 and TRBJ1-2; the match to TRBD1 covers 7 bases. CDR3 length: 14 amino acids. CDR1 is MDHEN, CDR2 SYDVKM, per germline. Germline trimming cut 7 bases from V and 2 bases from J; bases unmatched to any gene: 7. The CDR3 is CASNSPGQNYGYTF. The CDR3 region has the DNA TGTGCCAGCAATTCACCGGGACAGAACTATGGCTACACCTTC.

J is TRBJ2-7 and V is TRBV5-1, with 15 bases that match TRBD2. This CDR3 region has 17 residues. V was clipped by 4 bases and J by 1 base; unmatched bases: 6. Germline values: CDR1 SGHRS, CDR2 YFSETQ. The CDR3, as DNA: TGCGCCAGCAGCATTGGACTAGCGGGAGGGCTGTCCTACGAGCAGTACTTC. Amino acids: CASSIGLAGGLSYEQYF.

J is TRBJ2-7 and V is TRBV27; 8 bases align to TRBD2. This CDR3 region has 14 residues. V lost 3 bases to trimming and J lost 3 bases; unmatched junction nucleotides: 4. Germline V gene lookup returns CDR1 MNHEY and CDR2 SMNVEV (reference sequence). CDR3 nucleotide sequence: TGTGCCAGCAGTTTTTCGGGGGGGTTCTACGAGCAGTACTTC. Its translation is CASSFSGGFYEQYF.

This clone has a handful of counts. The chain links TRBV2 to TRBJ2-3; a possible D gene is TRBD1 (6 bases). CDR1 is SNHLY, CDR2 FYNNEI, per germline. The V end was cut by 4 bases, the J end by 4 bases, with 12 bases between. There are 14 residues in the CDR3. The CDR3 reads CASSGQDGADTQYF. CDR3 nucleotide sequence: TGTGCCAGCAGTGGACAGGATGGGGCAGATACGCAGTATTTT.

The V call is TRBV2, the J call TRBJ1-2; 7 bases align to TRBD1. J was trimmed by 5 bases and V by 0 bases; bases with no gene match: 0. The germline gives CDR1 SNHLY, CDR2 FYNNEI. CDR3 length: 13 residues. The CDR3 is CASSEATGYGYTF. CDR3 sequence (DNA): TGTGCCAGCAGTGAAGCGACAGGGTATGGCTACACCTTC. The full variable domain, with the rest looked up from reference TRBV2 and TRBJ1-2, is EPEVTQTPSHQVTQMGQEVILRCVPISNHLYFYWYRQILGQKVEFLVSFYNNEISEKSEIFDDQFSVERPDGSNFTLKIRSTKLEDSAMYFCASSEATGYGYTFGSGTRLTVV.

This chain connects TRBV30 to TRBJ2-7; 9 bases match TRBD1. V lost 1 base and J lost 4; bases outside the gene matches: 11. The germline V gene has CDR1 GTSNPN and CDR2 SVGIG (reference sequence). The CDR3 covers 16 residues. This CDR3 reads CAWSGGSTGGEYEQYF. The DNA for the CDR3 is TGTGCCTGGAGTGGGGGGTCGACAGGGGGAGAGTACGAGCAGTACTTC.

This clone has at least ten counts. The chain couples TRBV7-2 to TRBJ1-2, with 9 bases identical to TRBD1. V lost 4 bases to trimming and J lost 3 bases; unmatched junction nucleotides: 3. The V gene's germline CDR1 is SGHTA and CDR2 FQGNSA. CDR3 length equals 14 residues. The CDR3 DNA reads TGTGCCAGCAGCTGGGGGGACAGGGACTATGGCTACACCTTC. As protein: CASSWGDRDYGYTF.

This rearrangement joins TRBV5-5 to TRBJ2-7; 12 nucleotides align to TRBD2. CDR1 SGHKS and CDR2 YYEKEE come from the germline V gene (reference sequence). The junction had 3 bases not matched to a gene; V was cut back by 4 bases and J by 4 bases. The CDR3 has 14 residues. The CDR3 loop is CASSPTSGSYEQYF. CDR3 nucleotide sequence: TGTGCCAGCAGCCCGACTAGCGGGAGTTACGAGCAGTACTTC.

The genes are TRBV7-9 and TRBJ2-2; the D is unclear. V gave up 6 bases and J gave up 7 bases, with 24 bases separating them. There are 17 residues in the CDR3. Germline CDR1 reads SEHNR; CDR2 reads FQNEAQ (reference sequence). The CDR3 here is CASRRVETGTVNGELFF. The CDR3 coding sequence is TGTGCCAGCAGAAGGGTAGAGACGGGTACAGTTAACGGGGAGCTGTTTTTT.

The V gene is TRBV6-1, the J gene TRBJ2-7, with no clear D. V lost 3 bases, J lost 2 bases, and 5 bases lay in between. Germline-derived CDR1 and CDR2 are MNHNS and SASEGT. CDR3 length: 12 amino acids. CDR3: CASSEGTYEQYF. In nucleotides, the CDR3 is TGTGCCAGCAGTGAGGGTACCTACGAGCAGTACTTC.